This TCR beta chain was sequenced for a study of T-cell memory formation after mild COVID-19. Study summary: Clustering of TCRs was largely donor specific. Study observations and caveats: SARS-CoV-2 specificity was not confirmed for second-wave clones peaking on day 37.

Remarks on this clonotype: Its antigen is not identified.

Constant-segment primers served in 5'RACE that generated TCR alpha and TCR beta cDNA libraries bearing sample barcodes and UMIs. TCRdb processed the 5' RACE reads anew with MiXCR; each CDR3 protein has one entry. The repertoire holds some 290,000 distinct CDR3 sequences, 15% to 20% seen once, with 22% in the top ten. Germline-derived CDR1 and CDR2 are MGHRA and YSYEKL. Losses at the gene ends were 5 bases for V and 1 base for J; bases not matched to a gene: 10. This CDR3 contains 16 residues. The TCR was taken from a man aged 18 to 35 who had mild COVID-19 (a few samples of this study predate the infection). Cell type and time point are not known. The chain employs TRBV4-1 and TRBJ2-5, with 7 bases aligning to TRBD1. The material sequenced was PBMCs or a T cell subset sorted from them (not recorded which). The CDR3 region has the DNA TGCGCCAGCAGCATCCGACCGGGACAGATCCAAGAGACCCAGTACTTC. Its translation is CASSIRPGQIQETQYF.